These 4 T cell receptor beta chains came from one sample sequenced in a study of T cells in Graves' hyperthyroidism and ophthalmopathy. Amplification of TCR beta CDR3 regions was performed using RNA transcripts as template. The HTBI set primed first-round TCR CDR3 RT-PCR. TCRdb processed the multiplex PCR reads anew with MiXCR; each CDR3 protein has one entry. This sample has about 500,000 distinct CDR3 sequences; around 17% occur once, and the top ten carry about 20%. The source material was blood. The receptors shown here come from a woman between 18 and 29 years old with Graves' hyperthyroidism.

This clonotype has at least ten counts. The J gene is TRBJ2-5, the V gene TRBV7-9, with D possibly TRBD1 on 6 matching bases. Trimming stripped 4 bases from V and 1 base from J, with 10 bases between. Per the germline V gene, CDR1 is SEHNR and CDR2 is FQNEAQ (reference sequence). CDR3 length equals 14 residues. The CDR3 here is CASSWTVFQETQYF. CDR3 DNA: TGTGCCAGCAGCTGGACAGTCTTCCAAGAGACCCAGTACTTC.

The sample holds a few counts of this clonotype. This chain joins TRBV15 and TRBJ1-5, with D hard to call. V lost 1 base and J 3 bases, leaving 10 bases between the germline ends. CDR1 is LNHNV and CDR2 is YYDKDF in the germline V gene (reference sequence). The length of the CDR3 is 15 residues. For the CDR3, the DNA is TGTGCCACCAGCAGAGGGGTCGGGGACAATCAGCCCCAGCATTTT. This translates into CATSRGVGDNQPQHF.

To note about this clonotype: Possible read error: a much larger clone is one base away. The V call is TRBV20-1, the J call TRBJ2-1; D gene unclear. In germline, CDR1 is DFQATT, CDR2 SNEGSKA (reference sequence). This CDR3 spans 14 amino acids. In DNA, the CDR3 is TGCAGTGCTAGTCGGCCGGTTCGTAGTAATGATCAGTTCTTC. Its translation: CSASRPVRSNDQFF.

Many counts were recorded for this clonotype. The chain joins TRBV4-1 to TRBJ1-1, with a weak D call TRBD1 (6 bases). The V end was cut by 0 bases, the J end by 1 base, with 9 bases between. Per the germline V gene, CDR1 is MGHRA and CDR2 is YSYEKL. The length of the CDR3 is 15 residues. The CDR3 DNA follows: TGCGCCAGCAGCCAAGAGGACAGTACGAACACTGAAGCTTTCTTT. Amino acids: CASSQEDSTNTEAFF.